This entry describes one TCR beta chain. This sample was taken from a study of blood T cell repertoires in COVID-19. Authors' methods: Reference gene primer amplification yielded estimated nucleated cell counts. The data were produced by immunoSEQ multiplex PCR, yet TCRdb's version contains in-frame clones alone and is incomplete. Clone size and V and J calls were adopted from that table, with D and trimming inferred from the DNA. The repertoire holds about 150,000 clones, around 84% seen once, with about 5% in the top ten. This CDR3 contains 16 residues. Trimming took 0 bases from V and 4 from J, leaving 16 bases between them. Germline-derived CDR1 and CDR2 are SGHRS and YFSETQ.

This sequence was found in a woman between 45 and 65 years old with acute or convalescent COVID-19. What was sequenced was peripheral blood. The chain has TRBV5-1 and TRBJ2-5; weak D call: TRBD2 (6 bases). CDR3 loop: CASSLDPGGGSETQYF. In nucleotides, the CDR3 is TGCGCCAGCAGCTTGGATCCGGGTGGGGGGTCAGAGACCCAGTACTTC.